A selection of T cell receptor beta chains follows, all from one sample in a study of T cells in Graves' hyperthyroidism and ophthalmopathy. TCRdb re-called the multiplex PCR reads through MiXCR, storing one row per CDR3 protein. The sample shows tens of thousands of distinct CDR3 sequences, around 48% of them seen only once. Source material: blood. These receptors came from a woman aged 45-59 years with Graves' hyperthyroidism that later progressed to Graves' ophthalmopathy. Each CDR3 is given with its conserved first and last residue. Each record gives: V gene, D gene, J gene, clone size, CDR3 protein, CDR3 DNA. The D gene is left open where the match is weak. The listing skips clone size in some rows; elsewhere it reads once, few, many or a size class.

>TRBV20-1|TRBD1|TRBJ2-5|NA
CSAEGAGETQYF
TGCAGTGCTGAGGGGGCGGGCGAGACCCAGTACTTC
>TRBV7-8|NA|TRBJ2-5|many
CASSNSPVQETQYF
TGTGCCAGCAGCAATTCTCCGGTCCAAGAGACCCAGTACTTC
>TRBV10-3|TRBD2|TRBJ2-1|medium-sized
CAITSGSYNEQFF
TGTGCCATTACTAGCGGCTCCTACAATGAGCAGTTCTTC
>TRBV20-1|NA|TRBJ1-1|NA
CSLTGMANTEAFF
TGCAGTCTAACAGGGATGGCGAACACTGAAGCTTTCTTT
>TRBV12-3/TRBV12-4|TRBD2|TRBJ2-3|NA
CASSAGANSDEQYF
TGTGCCAGCTCAGCGGGAGCAAACAGTGATGAGCAGTATTTT
>TRBV7-3|NA|TRBJ2-4|NA
CASSLNPGQGMRNIQYF
TGTGCCAGCAGCTTAAACCCGGGGCAGGGAATGAGGAACATTCAGTACTTC
>TRBV20-1|NA|TRBJ1-4|NA
CSARDTQGQEKLFF
TGCAGTGCTAGAGATACCCAGGGGCAGGAAAAACTGTTTTTT
>TRBV29-1|NA|TRBJ2-5|medium-sized
CSSSLGVGETQYF
TGCAGCTCTTCCTTGGGGGTTGGGGAGACCCAGTACTTC
>TRBV30|TRBD2|TRBJ2-7|few
CAWSVRASGKPYEQYF
TGTGCCTGGAGTGTAAGGGCTAGCGGTAAGCCCTACGAGCAGTACTTC
>TRBV7-6|NA|TRBJ1-3|NA
CASSPQGAGGAGIYF
TGTGCCAGCAGCCCTCAAGGGGCGGGCGGGGCAGGAATATATTTT
>TRBV7-9|NA|TRBJ2-1|NA
CASRPGQKPLQFF
TGTGCCAGCAGACCAGGACAGAAACCCCTCCAGTTCTTC
>TRBV5-1|NA|TRBJ2-1|NA
CASSSTVTYSEQFF
TGCGCCAGCAGCTCGACAGTTACATACAGTGAGCAGTTCTTC
>TRBV20-1|TRBD2|TRBJ2-7|NA
CSARGAGVGYEQYF
TGCAGTGCTAGGGGAGCGGGAGTAGGTTACGAGCAGTACTTC
>TRBV12-3/TRBV12-4|TRBD1|TRBJ2-7|NA
CASSRGTGHYEQYF
TGTGCCAGCAGTCGGGGGACAGGGCACTACGAGCAGTACTTC
>TRBV5-1|TRBD1|TRBJ1-5|NA
CASSLGSTGGLEPQHF
TGCGCCAGCAGCTTGGGGAGCACAGGGGGCTTGGAGCCCCAGCATTTT
>TRBV7-6|TRBD2|TRBJ2-5|large
CASSLWTSVKETQYF
TGTGCCAGCAGCTTATGGACTAGCGTTAAAGAGACCCAGTACTTC
>TRBV20-1|TRBD2|TRBJ2-1|NA
CSARLAGGYNEQFF
TGCAGTGCTAGACTAGCGGGAGGGTACAATGAGCAGTTCTTC
>TRBV19|NA|TRBJ2-5|many
CASARRMQETQYF
TGTGCCAGTGCCAGACGGATGCAAGAGACCCAGTACTTC
>TRBV12-3/TRBV12-4|NA|TRBJ1-1|many
CASSLKGGNTEAFF
TGTGCCAGCAGTTTAAAGGGTGGGAACACTGAAGCTTTCTTT
>TRBV2|NA|TRBJ1-1|many
CATSGPTRNTEAFF
TGTGCCACCTCCGGACCCACCCGGAACACTGAAGCTTTCTTT
>TRBV6-2/TRBV6-3|NA|TRBJ2-1|many
CASSYPQGQQFF
TGTGCCAGCAGTTACCCCCAAGGTCAACAGTTCTTC
>TRBV7-2|TRBD2|TRBJ2-3|NA
CASIYTSGRTDTHYF
TGTGCCAGCATCTACACTAGCGGTAGAACAGATACGCACTATTTT
>TRBV7-9|NA|TRBJ1-5|NA
CASSARLAGVLANTGPQHF
TGTGCCAGCAGCGCACGACTAGCGGGAGTTTTGGCGAACACCGGGCCCCAGCATTTT
>TRBV10-1|NA|TRBJ2-5|medium-sized
CASSRSTYETQYF
TGCGCCAGCAGCCGTAGCACTTATGAGACCCAGTACTTC